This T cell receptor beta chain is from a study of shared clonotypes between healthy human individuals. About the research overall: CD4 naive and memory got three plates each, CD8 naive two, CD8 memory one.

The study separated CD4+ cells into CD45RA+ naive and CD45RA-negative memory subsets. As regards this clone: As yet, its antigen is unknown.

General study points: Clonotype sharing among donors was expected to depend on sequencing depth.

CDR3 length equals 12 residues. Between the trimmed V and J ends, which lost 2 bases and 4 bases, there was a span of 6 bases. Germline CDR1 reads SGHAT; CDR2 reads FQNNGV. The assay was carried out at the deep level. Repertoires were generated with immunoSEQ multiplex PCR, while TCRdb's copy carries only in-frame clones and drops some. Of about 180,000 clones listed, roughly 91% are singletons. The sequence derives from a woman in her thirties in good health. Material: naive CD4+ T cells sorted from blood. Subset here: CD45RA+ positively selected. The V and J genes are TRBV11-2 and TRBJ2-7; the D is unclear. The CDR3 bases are TGTGCCAGCAGCTTACGGCCGTACGAGCAGTACTTC. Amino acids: CASSLRPYEQYF.